This T cell receptor beta chain derives from a study of blood T cell repertoires in COVID-19 (TCRdb year 2020). With respect to the entire study: Samples covering the acute and convalescent phases of COVID-19 were provided by collaborators in the United States, Italy and Spain. The material from the prospective study consisted of cDNA or gDNA derived from T cells, B-cell-depleted T cells, or PBMCs. Subjects who had been exposed to COVID-19, were actively infected with it, or had recovered from it provided the deeply sampled blood TCRbeta repertoires that made up the dataset. The repertoires were released in a freely available public database meant as a resource for research on the immune response to SARS-CoV-2. Samples came from the ongoing ImmuneRACE study (first 160 participants) plus 1,254 subjects from 6 global collaborators. Sample metadata almost always included a de-identified subject ID, COVID-19 status, age in years and sex. HLA class I and class II types, where available, came from metadata supplied by the sample provider rather than from assay-based typing. Findings and caveats that apply to the study as a whole: The quantity of clinical and demographic metadata differed by source and by participant and was supplied without curation.

A second Seattle source provided samples from volunteer blood donors who had recovered from COVID-19. Collaborating institutions collected whole blood in K2EDTA tubes following their own protocols. For TCRbeta analysis, collaborators shipped samples as frozen whole blood, isolated PBMCs, or DNA extracted from either of those sample types. On this clone itself: Its antigen remains undetermined. No base quality information exists; no much larger clone differs at one position.

TCRbeta CDR3 regions were amplified from genomic DNA using the immunoSEQ Assay, a bias-controlled multiplex PCR. For the original study's pipeline: The number of nucleated cells in each sample was estimated from the amplification of reference gene primers within the assay. Sequence reads were collapsed and filtered to measure the absolute abundance of every unique TCRbeta CDR3 rearrangement. Productive Simpson clonality was computed per sample as the square root of Simpson's diversity index over productive rearrangements. Sourced from immuneACCESS, this table was stored by TCRdb with only in-frame sequences that have V and J called. A share of the clones is absent; for the studies checked, an unresolved V gene accounts for under half, and the remainder has no known explanation. Clonal size and the V and J genes are those of that table, whereas D and trimming came from the DNA. Present in this sample are 300,000 or so clones, roughly 86% of which were seen just once. Approximately 7.8% of the sample is in the top ten clones.

Measured from the cysteine to the phenylalanine, the CDR3 is 15 residues long. Left in the record is the CDR3 DNA by itself, 45 bases read in frame from the first base. Germline trimming: 5 bases from V, 2 bases from J; junction bases outside gene matches: 6. CDR1 and CDR2, per the germline V gene, are MNHEY and SVGAGI. The rearrangement joined TRBV6-5 to TRBJ2-5; TRBD2 aligns with 9 central bases. The clonotype comes from a woman aged 50 to 60 who had recovered from COVID-19. Sequencing used peripheral blood. CDR3 sequence: CASSPAGGGQETQYF. The bases read TGTGCCAGCAGTCCAGCGGGAGGAGGGCAAGAGACCCAGTACTTC.